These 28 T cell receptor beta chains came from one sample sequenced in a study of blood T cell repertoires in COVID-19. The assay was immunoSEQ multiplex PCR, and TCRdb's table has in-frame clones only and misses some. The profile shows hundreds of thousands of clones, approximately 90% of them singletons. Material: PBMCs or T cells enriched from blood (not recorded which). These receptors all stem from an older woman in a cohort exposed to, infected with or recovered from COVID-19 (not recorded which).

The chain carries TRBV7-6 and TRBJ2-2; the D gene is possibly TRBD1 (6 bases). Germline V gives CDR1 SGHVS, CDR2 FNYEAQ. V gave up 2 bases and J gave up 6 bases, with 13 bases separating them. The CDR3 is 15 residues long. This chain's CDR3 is CASSLTGGGSGELFF. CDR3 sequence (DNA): TGTGCCAGCAGCTTAACGGGTGGGGGCTCCGGGGAGCTGTTTTTT.

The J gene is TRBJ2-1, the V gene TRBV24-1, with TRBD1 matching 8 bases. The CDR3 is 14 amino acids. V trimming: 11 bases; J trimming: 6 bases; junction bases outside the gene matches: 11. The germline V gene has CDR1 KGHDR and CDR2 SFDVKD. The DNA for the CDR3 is TGTGCCAACACGATGGGACAGGCCGCCAATGAGCAGTTCTTC. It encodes CANTMGQAANEQFF.

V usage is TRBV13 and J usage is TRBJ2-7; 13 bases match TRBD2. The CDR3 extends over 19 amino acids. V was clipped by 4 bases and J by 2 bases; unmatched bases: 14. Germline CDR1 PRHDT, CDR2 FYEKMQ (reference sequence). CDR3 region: CASSCDTSGRGGGTYEQYF. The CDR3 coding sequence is TGTGCCAGCAGCTGTGACACTAGCGGGAGGGGAGGGGGAACCTACGAGCAGTACTTC.

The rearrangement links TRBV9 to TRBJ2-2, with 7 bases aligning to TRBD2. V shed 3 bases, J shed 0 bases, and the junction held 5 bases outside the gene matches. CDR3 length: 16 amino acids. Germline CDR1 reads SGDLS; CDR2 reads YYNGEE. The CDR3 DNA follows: TGTGCCAGCAGCGCCCAAACTAGCGCGAACACCGGGGAGCTGTTTTTT. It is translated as CASSAQTSANTGELFF.

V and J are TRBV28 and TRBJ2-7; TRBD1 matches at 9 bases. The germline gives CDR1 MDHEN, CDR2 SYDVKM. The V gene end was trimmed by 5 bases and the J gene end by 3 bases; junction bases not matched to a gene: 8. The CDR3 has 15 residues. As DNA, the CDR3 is TGTGCCAGCAGTGCCGGGACAGGGTGGGTCTACGAGCAGTACTTC. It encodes CASSAGTGWVYEQYF.

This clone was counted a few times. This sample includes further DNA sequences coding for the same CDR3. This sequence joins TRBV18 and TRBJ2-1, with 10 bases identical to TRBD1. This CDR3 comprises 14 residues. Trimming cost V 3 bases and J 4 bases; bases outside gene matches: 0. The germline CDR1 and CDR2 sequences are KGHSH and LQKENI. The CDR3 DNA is TGTGCCAGCTCACCGGGACAGGGGTACAATGAGCAGTTCTTC. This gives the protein CASSPGQGYNEQFF.

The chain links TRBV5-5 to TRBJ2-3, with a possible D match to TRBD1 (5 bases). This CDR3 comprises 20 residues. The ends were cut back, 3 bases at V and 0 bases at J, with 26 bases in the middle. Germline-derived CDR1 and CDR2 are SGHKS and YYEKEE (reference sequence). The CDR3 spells CASSYPIRPLQVTSTDTQYF. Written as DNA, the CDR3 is TGTGCCAGCAGCTATCCGATTAGACCATTACAGGTGACTAGCACAGATACGCAGTATTTT.

CDR3 in amino acids: CASSQAGGIYTEAFF. CDR3 bases: TGTGCCAGCAGCCAAGCGGGGGGAATTTACACTGAAGCTTTCTTT. The genes are TRBV4-2 and TRBJ1-1, with D possibly being TRBD1 (5 bases). There are 15 residues in the CDR3. V lost 1 base and J lost 3, with 12 bases in between. Germline CDR1 reads LGHNA; CDR2 reads YNFKEQ.

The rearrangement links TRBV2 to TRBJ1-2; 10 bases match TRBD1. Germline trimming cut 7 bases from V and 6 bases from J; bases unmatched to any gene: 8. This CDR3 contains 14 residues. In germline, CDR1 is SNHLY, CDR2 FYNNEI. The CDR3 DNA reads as TGTGCCAGCACCGAAAGACAGGGGGCGAATGGCTACACCTTC. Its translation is CASTERQGANGYTF.

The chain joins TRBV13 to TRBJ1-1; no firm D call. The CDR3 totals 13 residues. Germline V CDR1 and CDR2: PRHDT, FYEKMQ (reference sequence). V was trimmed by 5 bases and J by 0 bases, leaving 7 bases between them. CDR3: CASSPTLNTEAFF. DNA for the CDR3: TGTGCCAGCAGCCCGACACTGAACACTGAAGCTTTCTTT.

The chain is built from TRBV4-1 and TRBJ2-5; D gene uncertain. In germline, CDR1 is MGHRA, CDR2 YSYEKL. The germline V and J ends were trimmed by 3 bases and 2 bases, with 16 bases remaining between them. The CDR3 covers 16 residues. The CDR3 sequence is CASSQILGSSQETQYF. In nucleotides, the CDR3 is TGCGCCAGCAGCCAGATCCTAGGATCGAGTCAAGAGACCCAGTACTTC.

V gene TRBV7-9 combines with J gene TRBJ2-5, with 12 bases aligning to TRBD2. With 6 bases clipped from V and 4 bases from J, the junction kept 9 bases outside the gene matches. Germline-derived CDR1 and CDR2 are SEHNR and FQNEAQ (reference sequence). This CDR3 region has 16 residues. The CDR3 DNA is TGTGCCAGCAGATACGGGACTAGCGGGCCGGGAGAGACCCAGTACTTC. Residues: CASRYGTSGPGETQYF. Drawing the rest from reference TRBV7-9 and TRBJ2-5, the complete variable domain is DTGVSQNPRHKITKRGQNVTFRCDPISEHNRLYWYRQTLGQGPEFLTYFQNEAQLEKSRLLSDRFSAERPKGSFSTLEIQRTEQGDSAMYLCASRYGTSGPGETQYFGPGTRLLVL.

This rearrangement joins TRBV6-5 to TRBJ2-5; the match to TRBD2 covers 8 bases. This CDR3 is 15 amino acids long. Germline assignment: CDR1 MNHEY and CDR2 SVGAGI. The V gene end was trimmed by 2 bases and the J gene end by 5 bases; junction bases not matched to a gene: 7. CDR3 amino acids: CASSYRGGRRETQYF. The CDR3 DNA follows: TGTGCCAGCAGTTACCGGGGGGGCCGCCGGGAGACCCAGTACTTC.

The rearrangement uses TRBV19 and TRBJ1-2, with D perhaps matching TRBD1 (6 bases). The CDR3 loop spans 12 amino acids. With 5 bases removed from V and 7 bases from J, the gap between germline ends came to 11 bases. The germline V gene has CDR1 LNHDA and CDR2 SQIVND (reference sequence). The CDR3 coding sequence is TGTGCCAGTAGTTTGGGGGCTGTTGGCTACACCTTC. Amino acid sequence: CASSLGAVGYTF.

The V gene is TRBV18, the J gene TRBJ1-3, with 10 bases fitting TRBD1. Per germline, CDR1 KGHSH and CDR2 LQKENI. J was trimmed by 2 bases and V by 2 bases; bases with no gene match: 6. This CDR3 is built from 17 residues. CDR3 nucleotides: TGTGCCAGCTCACCATTGCCGGGACAGGGGACTGGAAACACCATATATTTT. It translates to CASSPLPGQGTGNTIYF.

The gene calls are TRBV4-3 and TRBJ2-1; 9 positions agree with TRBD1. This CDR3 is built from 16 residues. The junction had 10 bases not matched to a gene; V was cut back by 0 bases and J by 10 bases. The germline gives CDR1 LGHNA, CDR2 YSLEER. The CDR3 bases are TGCGCCAGCAGCCAAGAACGGGACAGGGTCGTGGAGGAGCAGTTCTTC. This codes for CASSQERDRVVEEQFF.

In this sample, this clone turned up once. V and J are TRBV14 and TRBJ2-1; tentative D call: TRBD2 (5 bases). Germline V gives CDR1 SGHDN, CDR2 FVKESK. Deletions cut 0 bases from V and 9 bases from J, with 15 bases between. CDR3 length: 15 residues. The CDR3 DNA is TGTGCCAGCAGCCAAGATCAAGTGAGGGCCAGTGAGCAGTTCTTC. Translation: CASSQDQVRASEQFF. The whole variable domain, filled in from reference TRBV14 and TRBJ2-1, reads EAGVTQFPSHSVIEKGQTVTLRCDPISGHDNLYWYRRVMGKEIKFLLHFVKESKQDESGMPNNRFLAERTGGTYSTLKVQPAELEDSGVYFCASSQDQVRASEQFFGPGTRLTVL.

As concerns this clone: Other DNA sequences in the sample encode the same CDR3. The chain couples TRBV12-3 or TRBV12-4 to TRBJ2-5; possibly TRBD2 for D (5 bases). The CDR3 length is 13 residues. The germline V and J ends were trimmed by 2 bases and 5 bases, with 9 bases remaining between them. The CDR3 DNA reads TGTGCCAGCAGTTTAAGCGGCGGGGAGACCCAGTACTTC. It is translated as CASSLSGGETQYF.

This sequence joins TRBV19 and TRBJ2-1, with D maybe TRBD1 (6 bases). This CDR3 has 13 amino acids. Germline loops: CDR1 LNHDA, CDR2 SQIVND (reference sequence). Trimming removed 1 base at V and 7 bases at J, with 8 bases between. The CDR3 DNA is TGTGCCAGTAGTATAGGGGGGCGGAATGAGCAGTTCTTC. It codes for CASSIGGRNEQFF.

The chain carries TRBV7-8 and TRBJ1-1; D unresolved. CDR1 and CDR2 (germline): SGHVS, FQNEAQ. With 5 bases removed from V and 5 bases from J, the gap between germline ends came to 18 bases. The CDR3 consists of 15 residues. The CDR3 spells CASSLPISGVTEAFF. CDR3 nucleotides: TGTGCCAGCAGCCTGCCCATTTCGGGAGTAACTGAAGCTTTCTTT.

The CDR3 here is CASSSAAGGEVYNEQFF. DNA for the CDR3: TGTGCCAGCAGCTCCGCAGCGGGAGGGGAGGTCTACAATGAGCAGTTCTTC. The V gene is TRBV7-6, the J gene TRBJ2-1; 10 nucleotides line up with TRBD2. The CDR3 contains 17 residues. The J segment lost 3 bases and the V segment lost 4 bases, leaving 9 bases of the junction unmatched. Germline assignment: CDR1 SGHVS and CDR2 FNYEAQ.

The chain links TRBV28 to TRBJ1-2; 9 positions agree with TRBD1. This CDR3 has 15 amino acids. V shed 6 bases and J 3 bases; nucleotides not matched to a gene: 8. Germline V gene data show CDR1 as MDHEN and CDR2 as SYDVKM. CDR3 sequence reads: CASRGGQGIYYGYTF. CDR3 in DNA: TGTGCCAGCAGGGGGGGACAGGGTATTTACTATGGCTACACCTTC.

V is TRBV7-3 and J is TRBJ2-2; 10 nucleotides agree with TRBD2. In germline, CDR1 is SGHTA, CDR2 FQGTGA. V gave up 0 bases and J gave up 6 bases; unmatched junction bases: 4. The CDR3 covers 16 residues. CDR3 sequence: CASSLTGLARAGELFF. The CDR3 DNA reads TGTGCCAGCAGCTTAACGGGACTAGCGAGGGCCGGGGAGCTGTTTTTT.

The chain's CDR3 is CATRGNTGELFF. CDR3 DNA: TGTGCCACCCGGGGGAACACCGGGGAGCTGTTTTTT. This chain connects TRBV10-3 to TRBJ2-2; D is perhaps TRBD2 (5 bases). Per germline, CDR1 ENHRY and CDR2 SYGVKD. Trimming removed 10 bases from V and 1 base from J, with 7 bases in between. CDR3 length: 12 residues.

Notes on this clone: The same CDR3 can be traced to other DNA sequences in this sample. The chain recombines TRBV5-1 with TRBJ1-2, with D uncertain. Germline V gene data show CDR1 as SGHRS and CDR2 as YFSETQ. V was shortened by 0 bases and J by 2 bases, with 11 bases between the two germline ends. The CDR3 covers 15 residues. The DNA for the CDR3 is TGCGCCAGCAGCTTGGGGCGCGGGCCCAACTATGGCTACACCTTC. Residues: CASSLGRGPNYGYTF.

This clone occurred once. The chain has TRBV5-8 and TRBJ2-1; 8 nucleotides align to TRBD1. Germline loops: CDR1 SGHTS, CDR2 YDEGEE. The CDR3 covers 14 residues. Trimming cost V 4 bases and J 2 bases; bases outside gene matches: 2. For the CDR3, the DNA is TGTGCCAGCAGCAAGGGACAGGCCTACAATGAGCAGTTCTTC. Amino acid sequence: CASSKGQAYNEQFF.

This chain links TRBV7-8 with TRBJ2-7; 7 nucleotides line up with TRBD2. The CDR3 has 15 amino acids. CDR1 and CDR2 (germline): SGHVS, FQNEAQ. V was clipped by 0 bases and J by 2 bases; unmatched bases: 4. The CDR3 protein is CASSLAGGTAYEQYF. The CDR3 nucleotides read TGTGCCAGCAGCTTAGCGGGAGGGACGGCCTACGAGCAGTACTTC. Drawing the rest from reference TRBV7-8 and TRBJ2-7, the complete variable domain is GAGVSQSPRYKVAKRGQDVALRCDPISGHVSLFWYQQALGQGPEFLTYFQNEAQLDKSGLPSDRFFAERPEGSVSTLKIQRTQQEDSAVYLCASSLAGGTAYEQYFGPGTRLTVT.

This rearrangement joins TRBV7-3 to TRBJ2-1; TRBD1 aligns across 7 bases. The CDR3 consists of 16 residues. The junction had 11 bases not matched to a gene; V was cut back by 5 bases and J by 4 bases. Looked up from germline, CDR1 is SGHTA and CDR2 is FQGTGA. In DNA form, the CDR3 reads TGTGCCAGCAGCACGCGGACAGGCGGGCCTTACAATGAGCAGTTCTTC. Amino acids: CASSTRTGGPYNEQFF. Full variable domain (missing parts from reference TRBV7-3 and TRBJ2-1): GAGVSQTPSNKVTEKGKYVELRCDPISGHTALYWYRQSLGQGPEFLIYFQGTGAADDSGLPNDRFFAVRPEGSVSTLKIQRTERGDSAVYLCASSTRTGGPYNEQFFGPGTRLTVL.